The present entry profiles one T cell receptor beta chain with its context. Its antigen is still unknown. The data originate from a study of T-cell reconstitution after alpha-beta-depleted transplantation in children. Per germline, CDR1 DFQATT and CDR2 SNEGSKA (reference sequence). V lost 7 bases to trimming and J lost 1 base, with 10 bases between them. The CDR3 loop spans 12 amino acids. TCRbeta library preparation incorporated unique molecular identifiers. TCRdb itself ran the PCR reads through MiXCR, one entry per CDR3 protein. The repertoire holds approximately 89,000 distinct CDR3 sequences, with 15% to 18% as singletons. General study findings and limits: It was surviving recipient T cells and thymic progenitors that gave some patients high TCRbeta diversity at day 60.

The sequence came from a male patient aged 2 to 9 who had a stem cell transplant for acute lymphoblastic leukemia, so the T cells may come from the graft donor. The chain employs TRBV20-1 and TRBJ1-1; perhaps TRBD1 as D (6 bases). The sample here was PBMCs, mostly from graft donor cells, taken 180 days after TCRalphabeta/CD19-depleted stem cell transplant. The CDR3 DNA is TGCAGTGGGGGGCCAGGGAACACTGAAGCTTTCTTT. Amino acid sequence: CSGGPGNTEAFF.